These 15 T cell receptor beta chains share one sample of origin, sequenced in a study of beta chain features in type 1 diabetes. Reverse transcription of all isolated RNA meant that expressed TCRB transcripts were sequenced. The data were produced by immunoSEQ multiplex PCR, yet TCRdb's version contains in-frame clones alone and is incomplete. In the table there are approximately 14,000 clones, approximately 69% of which are singletons. Which antigens these TCRs recognize remains unknown. Study results and limitations: TCRB CDR3s were moderately but significantly shorter in Type 1 diabetes patients in all four CD4+ subsets.

The material sequenced was stem cell memory CD4+ T cells from blood. The receptors were sampled from a young woman with type 1 diabetes.

The chain is built from TRBV19 and TRBJ2-1; the D is unclear. Germline CDR1 reads LNHDA; CDR2 reads SQIVND (reference sequence). The ends were cut back, 7 bases at V and 4 bases at J, with 14 bases in the middle. This CDR3 has 14 amino acids. The CDR3 bases are TGTGCCAGTAACCCCAGGTTACTTTACAATGAGCAGTTCTTC. Translation: CASNPRLLYNEQFF.

There are a few counts of this clone. The V call is TRBV4-3, the J call TRBJ2-1, with D possibly being TRBD2 (7 bases). The CDR3 is 16 amino acids. Germline V CDR1 and CDR2: LGHNA, YSLEER. Trimming removed 1 base from V and 10 bases from J, with 20 bases in between. CDR3 nucleotides: TGCGCCAGCAGCCAAGTTATGGCGGGGGCGGCACGCGAGCAGTTCTTC. This gives the protein CASSQVMAGAAREQFF.

The V call is TRBV27, the J call TRBJ1-1, with 7 bases lining up with TRBD1. V lost 5 bases, J lost 1 base, and 4 bases stayed unmatched. CDR1 and CDR2 (germline): MNHEY, SMNVEV (reference sequence). The CDR3 runs 14 residues. CDR3 nucleotide sequence: TGTGCCAGCAGTACACGACAGGGGAACACTGAAGCTTTCTTT. As protein: CASSTRQGNTEAFF.

The V gene is TRBV11-2, the J gene TRBJ1-6; D perhaps matches TRBD1 (6 bases). The V end was cut by 5 bases, the J end by 9 bases, with 14 bases between. Germline values: CDR1 SGHAT, CDR2 FQNNGV. This CDR3 contains 14 residues. This chain's CDR3 is CASSRQGLGSPLHF. As DNA, the CDR3 is TGTGCCAGCAGCCGTCAGGGGTTAGGTTCACCCCTCCACTTT.

The chain is built from TRBV7-2 and TRBJ1-4, with D possibly matching TRBD1 (5 bases). Trimming shortened V by 5 bases and J by 7 bases, and 17 bases separated the two germline ends. There are 15 residues in the CDR3. Germline V lookup: CDR1 SGHTA, CDR2 FQGNSA. The CDR3 coding sequence is TGTGCCAGCAGCCGGGACGGGACTTGGCGTGAAAAACTGTTTTTT. The encoded protein is CASSRDGTWREKLFF.

The CDR3 here is CASSDPGLAGRAGELFF. For the CDR3, the DNA is TGTGCCAGCAGTGACCCCGGACTAGCGGGAAGGGCCGGGGAGCTGTTTTTT. V is TRBV25-1 and J is TRBJ2-2, with TRBD2 matching over 12 bases. V lost 3 bases, J lost 6 bases, and 8 bases stayed unmatched. Germline assignment: CDR1 MGHDK and CDR2 SYGVNS. CDR3 length equals 17 residues.

The chain carries TRBV9 and TRBJ1-1; no definite D call. In germline, CDR1 is SGDLS, CDR2 YYNGEE. The CDR3 contains 14 residues. Trimming shortened V by 1 base and J by 1 base, and 8 bases separated the two germline ends. CDR3 coding DNA: TGTGCCAGCAGCGTATTCGAACAGAACACTGAAGCTTTCTTT. This codes for CASSVFEQNTEAFF. Full variable domain (remainder filled in from reference TRBV9 and TRBJ1-1): DSGVTQTPKHLITATGQRVTLRCSPRSGDLSVYWYQQSLDQGLQFLIQYYNGEERAKGNILERFSAQQFPDLHSELNLSSLELGDSALYFCASSVFEQNTEAFFGQGTRLTVV.

This chain's CDR3 is CASSVERDSYNEQFF. CDR3 DNA: TGTGCCAGCTCGGTGGAACGGGACTCCTACAATGAGCAGTTCTTC. V usage is TRBV2 and J usage is TRBJ2-1; D perhaps matches TRBD2 (5 bases). In germline, CDR1 is SNHLY, CDR2 FYNNEI. The CDR3 is 15 amino acids. V was clipped by 8 bases and J by 0 bases, with 14 bases between them.

This clone was picked up one time. This chain links TRBV4-3 with TRBJ2-5, with TRBD2 identical over 7 bases. The germline CDR1 and CDR2 sequences are LGHNA and YSLEER. V trimming: 4 bases; J trimming: 2 bases; junction bases outside the gene matches: 4. The CDR3 runs to 14 residues. The CDR3 sequence: CASSRAGEQETQYF. The CDR3 DNA reads TGCGCCAGCAGCCGTGCGGGGGAGCAAGAGACCCAGTACTTC.

This rearrangement joins TRBV2 to TRBJ2-4; 10 bases match TRBD1. There are 12 residues in the CDR3. Trimming took 10 bases from V and 8 from J; bases not matched to a gene: 5. Germline V gene lookup returns CDR1 SNHLY and CDR2 FYNNEI. CDR3: CANRDRGYIQYF. The DNA for the CDR3 is TGTGCCAACCGGGACAGGGGTTACATTCAGTACTTC.

The genes are TRBV2 and TRBJ2-7, with 12 bases fitting TRBD1. The germline V gene encodes CDR1 SNHLY and CDR2 FYNNEI. J lost 5 bases, V lost 6 bases, and 8 bases had no gene match. This CDR3 contains 15 residues. In DNA form, the CDR3 reads TGTGCCAGCAGGACGGGACAGGGGGCGTACCACGAGCAGTACTTC. It specifies CASRTGQGAYHEQYF.

The gene calls are TRBV23-1 and TRBJ2-2, with 10 positions matching TRBD2. TRBV23-1 is noted as an ORF with a role that remains uncertain. The CDR3 sequence is 15 residues long. After removal of 11 bases from V and 4 bases from J, the junction contained 10 bases not matched to a gene. CDR3 sequence: CALRVASGGTGELFF. CDR3 DNA: TGCGCCCTCCGGGTGGCTAGCGGGGGCACCGGGGAGCTGTTTTTT.

The chain joins TRBV7-2 to TRBJ2-7; 7 bases agree with TRBD2. Per germline, CDR1 SGHTA and CDR2 FQGNSA. The CDR3 covers 14 residues. The J segment lost 4 bases and the V segment lost 7 bases, leaving 10 bases of the junction unmatched. CDR3: CASKPPGLLYEQYF. CDR3 sequence (DNA): TGTGCCAGCAAACCTCCGGGACTATTATACGAGCAGTACTTC.

As regards this clone: The missing conserved phenylalanine or tryptophan at the end of this CDR3 makes a read error likely. The DNA is left out, because the CDR3 cannot be placed on it with certainty; the CDR3 is given as TCRdb lists it. The V gene is TRBV11-2, the J gene TRBJ2-3; the table names TRBD2, a call not compared with the DNA. Ends included, the CDR3 has 13 residues. Germline V gene lookup returns CDR1 SGHAT and CDR2 FQNNGV. This chain's CDR3 is CASSLDRGAAFKT.

This chain connects TRBV4-1 to TRBJ2-7, with a tentative D call TRBD1 (6 bases). Germline V gene data show CDR1 as MGHRA and CDR2 as YSYEKL. The CDR3 is made up of 15 amino acids. V was trimmed by 5 bases and J by 3 bases, leaving 17 bases between them. The CDR3 coding sequence is TGCGCCAGCAGCGCCCCAGGGGATCTCGGCTACGAGCAGTACTTC. This translates into CASSAPGDLGYEQYF.